The present entry profiles one T cell receptor (beta chain) with its context. Sorting used thawed, overnight-rested PBMC stained with anti-CD3, a viability dye and GMM-loaded CD1B tetramer. The CD1B tetramers carried C32 glucose monomycolate purified from Rhodococcus equi. The sample comes from a study of T cells in tuberculosis. Study-level background: The T cells targeted glucose monomycolate, a mycobacterial lipid, via CD1B.

Some clones are missing from TCRdb's copy, which holds only in-frame ones; the method was immunoSEQ multiplex PCR. The sample records more than 45,000 clones, around 90% being singletons. Trimming removed 3 bases at V and 6 bases at J, with 17 bases between. This CDR3 comprises 16 residues. Germline V gene sequence: CDR1 MRHNA, CDR2 SNTAGT. The gene calls are TRBV6-4 and TRBJ2-2; possibly TRBD2 for D (6 bases). The receptor comes from an adult woman with latent tuberculosis. The sample comprised CD1b-GMM tetramer-negative cells sorted from PBMCs. This chain's CDR3 is CASSESAGGTAGELFF. As DNA, the CDR3 is TGTGCCAGCAGTGAGAGCGCCGGGGGAACTGCCGGGGAGCTGTTTTTT.